The TCR beta chain under discussion was sequenced for a study of blood T cells in healthy people across ages. Sample-barcoded 5' priming and a J-beta primer mix drove a second PCR of roughly 7 to 11 cycles. Researchers report that each sample yielded at least 2.5 million CDR3-containing paired-end reads. TCRdb reprocessed the 5' RACE reads via MiXCR and lists one record per CDR3 protein. The sample shows some 1.5 million distinct CDR3 sequences, 25% to 30% of them seen only once. Sequenced material: blood. This receptor was taken from a woman aged 25 to 39 in good health.

This CDR3 is CASSNRQGDGYTF. The DNA of the CDR3 is TGTGCCAGCAGTAACCGACAGGGCGATGGCTACACCTTC. The rearrangement links TRBV12-3 or TRBV12-4 to TRBJ1-2; 7 bases match TRBD1. The CDR3 totals 13 residues. The V and J ends lost 5 bases and 6 bases, in that order; junction bases with no gene match: 6.